These 30 T cell receptor beta chains came from one sample sequenced in a study of OX40 agonist ivuxolimab in advanced cancers. The repertoire was sequenced with immunoSEQ multiplex PCR; TCRdb's copy has only in-frame clones and lacks some. The sample has 90,000 or so clones; roughly nine tenths are singletons. The source material was CD4+ or CD8+ T cells sorted from blood, sampled in a trial of the OX40 agonist ivuxolimab. Receptors were obtained from an adult with an advanced solid tumor such as melanoma, head and neck, liver or kidney cancer.

This chain links TRBV30 with TRBJ2-2; possible D gene TRBD1, 5 bases. This CDR3 has 15 amino acids. V was shortened by 0 bases and J by 2 bases, with 10 bases between the two germline ends. Germline V gene lookup returns CDR1 GTSNPN and CDR2 SVGIG (reference sequence). The chain's CDR3 is CAWSVRDRNTGELFF. The CDR3 nucleotides read TGTGCCTGGAGTGTAAGAGACAGAAACACCGGGGAGCTGTTTTTT.

This chain joins TRBV11-2 and TRBJ1-1; unclear D gene. Germline CDR1 and CDR2: SGHAT and FQNNGV. This CDR3 is built from 16 residues. Between the trimmed V and J ends, which lost 5 bases and 8 bases, there was a span of 24 bases. The CDR3 region is CASSPNHLLVSGEAFF. As DNA, the CDR3 is TGTGCCAGCAGCCCAAACCACCTTCTTGTTTCAGGAGAAGCTTTCTTT.

This clone was recorded a few times. The chain uses TRBV6-4 and TRBJ1-5; no reliable D call. The germline CDR1 and CDR2 sequences are MRHNA and SNTAGT. V was clipped by 5 bases and J by 2 bases, with 10 bases between them. The CDR3 has 14 amino acids. The CDR3 sequence: CASSRGVGNQPQHF. DNA for the CDR3: TGTGCCAGCAGTCGGGGAGTAGGCAATCAGCCCCAGCATTTT.

The V call is TRBV7-9, the J call TRBJ2-7, with 10 bases lining up with TRBD2. V lost 5 bases, J lost 7 bases, and 17 bases stayed unmatched. The CDR3 is made up of 17 amino acids. CDR1 is SEHNR, CDR2 FQNEAQ, per germline (reference sequence). CDR3 in amino acids: CASSQGARGGLAREQYF. The CDR3 nucleotides are TGTGCCAGCAGCCAAGGGGCCCGGGGGGGACTAGCGCGAGAGCAGTACTTC.

This chain uses TRBV19 with TRBJ1-2; 7 bases map to TRBD1. There are 14 residues in the CDR3. The junction had 7 bases not matched to a gene; V was cut back by 9 bases and J by 0 bases. Germline V gene sequence: CDR1 LNHDA, CDR2 SQIVND (reference sequence). The CDR3 DNA is TGTGCCAGCAAGGACAGGCCTACTAACTATGGCTACACCTTC. It translates to CASKDRPTNYGYTF.

The chain combines TRBV7-2 with TRBJ1-5; D not resolved. This CDR3 has 15 amino acids. The ends were cut back, 1 base at V and 0 bases at J, with 7 bases in the middle. Germline CDR1 SGHTA, CDR2 FQGNSA. CDR3 amino acids: CASSLGGYSNQPQHF. The CDR3 region has the DNA TGTGCCAGCAGCTTAGGAGGGTATAGCAATCAGCCCCAGCATTTT.

The chain combines TRBV7-2 with TRBJ1-1; TRBD1 aligns across 7 bases. The CDR3 covers 15 residues. V gave up 5 bases and J gave up 9 bases; unmatched junction bases: 15. Per germline, CDR1 SGHTA and CDR2 FQGNSA. This CDR3 is CASSERGRGGLKAFF. The CDR3 DNA sequence: TGTGCCAGCAGCGAAAGGGGGCGAGGGGGCTTAAAAGCTTTCTTT. The entire variable domain, with the rest obtained from reference TRBV7-2 and TRBJ1-1, is as follows: GAGVSQSPSNKVTEKGKDVELRCDPISGHTALYWYRQSLGQGLEFLIYFQGNSAPDKSGLPSDRFSAERTGGSVSTLTIQRTQQEDSAVYLCASSERGRGGLKAFFGQGTRLTVV.

The V gene is TRBV19, the J gene TRBJ2-2, with 8 positions matching TRBD1. Trimming at V came to 4 bases and at J to 0 bases, leaving 4 bases not matched to a gene. The CDR3 length is 16 residues. Germline CDR1 is LNHDA and CDR2 is SQIVND (reference sequence). The CDR3, as DNA: TGTGCCAGTAGTACGACAGGGGCTGCGAACACCGGGGAGCTGTTTTTT. Amino acids: CASSTTGAANTGELFF. Drawing the rest from reference TRBV19 and TRBJ2-2, the complete variable domain is DGGITQSPKYLFRKEGQNVTLSCEQNLNHDAMYWYRQDPGQGLRLIYYSQIVNDFQKGDIAEGYSVSREKKESFPLTVTSAQKNPTAFYLCASSTTGAANTGELFFGEGSRLTVL.

V gene TRBV4-3 combines with J gene TRBJ1-6; no firm D call. From germline, CDR1 is LGHNA and CDR2 YSLEER. CDR3 length equals 15 residues. V lost 0 bases, J lost 6 bases, and 9 bases lay in between. The CDR3 nucleotides read TGCGCCAGCAGCCAAGATTTAACAGTTAATTCACCCCTCCACTTT. Protein: CASSQDLTVNSPLHF.

V is TRBV4-1 and J is TRBJ1-2, with D uncertain. V was cut by 3 bases and J by 3 bases, with 14 bases left in between. Germline CDR1 MGHRA, CDR2 YSYEKL. The CDR3 is 15 amino acids. CDR3 residues: CASSQAQVADYGYTF. The CDR3 DNA reads TGCGCCAGCAGCCAGGCTCAGGTCGCGGACTATGGCTACACCTTC.

V gene TRBV10-3 combines with J gene TRBJ2-1; 12 bases align to TRBD2. In germline, CDR1 is ENHRY, CDR2 SYGVKD. V trimming: 2 bases; J trimming: 4 bases; junction bases outside the gene matches: 0. The CDR3 is 15 residues long. CDR3 nucleotides: TGTGCCATCAGTGAGGGACTAGCGGGGTACAATGAGCAGTTCTTC. It translates to CAISEGLAGYNEQFF.

The rearrangement joins TRBV30 to TRBJ1-2, with 7 nucleotides matching TRBD1. Trimming cost V 2 bases and J 9 bases; bases outside gene matches: 18. Germline V gene lookup returns CDR1 GTSNPN and CDR2 SVGIG (reference sequence). The CDR3 runs 16 residues. CDR3 residues: CAWSSSGTVRSQRYTF. CDR3 DNA: TGTGCCTGGAGTTCTTCCGGGACAGTGAGATCTCAACGCTACACCTTC.

This chain uses TRBV7-6 with TRBJ2-7; D gene ambiguous. V lost 3 bases, J lost 5 bases, and 8 bases lay in between. Germline CDR1 is SGHVS and CDR2 is FNYEAQ. There are 12 residues in the CDR3. Here the CDR3 reads CASSFKVNEQYF. For the CDR3, the DNA is TGTGCCAGCAGCTTTAAGGTCAACGAGCAGTACTTC.

The J gene is TRBJ2-1, the V gene TRBV19, with D possibly matching TRBD2 (6 bases). Germline-derived CDR1 and CDR2 are LNHDA and SQIVND (reference sequence). Trimming stripped 0 bases from V and 4 bases from J, with 13 bases between. The CDR3 length is 16 residues. CDR3 DNA sequence: TGTGCCAGTAGTATAGATCGGGGGAGGCTTTACAATGAGCAGTTCTTC. Translated, it gives CASSIDRGRLYNEQFF.

The gene calls are TRBV28 and TRBJ2-7, with 7 bases lining up with TRBD1. The J segment lost 0 bases and the V segment lost 3 bases, leaving 2 bases of the junction unmatched. Germline V lookup: CDR1 MDHEN, CDR2 SYDVKM. CDR3 length equals 14 residues. The CDR3 protein is CASSFRDSSYEQYF. In DNA, the CDR3 is TGTGCCAGCAGTTTCCGGGACAGCTCCTACGAGCAGTACTTC. Looking up the rest from reference TRBV28 and TRBJ2-7 gives the full variable domain: DVKVTQSSRYLVKRTGEKVFLECVQDMDHENMFWYRQDPGLGLRLIYFSYDVKMKEKGDIPEGYSVSREKKERFSLILESASTNQTSMYLCASSFRDSSYEQYFGPGTRLTVT.

The chain uses TRBV28 and TRBJ2-7; 8 nucleotides align to TRBD2. V was clipped by 6 bases and J by 4 bases; unmatched bases: 11. There are 15 residues in the CDR3. Germline V gene sequence: CDR1 MDHEN, CDR2 SYDVKM. CDR3: CASSPTKPGGYEQYF. The CDR3 bases are TGTGCCAGCAGCCCAACCAAACCGGGGGGGTACGAGCAGTACTTC.

This chain joins TRBV4-1 and TRBJ2-3, with a possible D match to TRBD2 (6 bases). This CDR3 comprises 15 residues. Germline V CDR1 and CDR2: MGHRA, YSYEKL. With 1 base removed from V and 4 bases from J, the gap between germline ends came to 12 bases. The DNA of the CDR3 is TGCGCCAGCAGCCAAGGGGGACTCCCTCCAGATACGCAGTATTTT. Amino acids: CASSQGGLPPDTQYF.

This clone was counted once. The chain recombines TRBV5-1 with TRBJ2-7, with a possible D match to TRBD2 (6 bases). V shed 4 bases and J shed 0 bases, with 14 bases lying between them. Germline V gene data show CDR1 as SGHRS and CDR2 as YFSETQ. The CDR3 length is 15 residues. CDR3 nucleotide sequence: TGCGCCAGCAGCCCCAACGGAGGGAGCTCCTACGAGCAGTACTTC. This translates into CASSPNGGSSYEQYF.

The J gene is TRBJ2-5, the V gene TRBV2, with D perhaps assigned TRBD1 or TRBD2 (5 bases each). CDR3 length: 12 amino acids. The V gene lost 6 bases and the J gene lost 5 bases, with 10 bases spanning the gap. Germline V gene sequence: CDR1 SNHLY, CDR2 FYNNEI. DNA for the CDR3: TGTGCCAGCAGGCGAGGGGACGAGACCCAGTACTTC. This sequence encodes CASRRGDETQYF.

CDR3: CASSQPGQDREAFF. The CDR3 bases are TGTGCCAGCAGCCAACCTGGACAGGACCGTGAAGCTTTCTTT. The V gene is TRBV4-2, the J gene TRBJ1-1, with 7 bases matching TRBD1. This CDR3 contains 14 residues. V was pared by 2 bases and J by 7 bases, with 7 bases of the junction left unmatched. Looked up from germline, CDR1 is LGHNA and CDR2 is YNFKEQ.

This CDR3 is CASSTDAPYTEAFF. The CDR3 region has the DNA TGTGCCAGCTCTACCGACGCCCCATACACTGAAGCTTTCTTT. This chain joins TRBV6-5 and TRBJ1-1; no clear D. V lost 8 bases and J 3 bases, leaving 16 bases between the germline ends. The CDR3 is 14 residues long. CDR1 MNHEY and CDR2 SVGAGI come from the germline V gene.

This rearrangement joins TRBV6-6 to TRBJ1-2, with D tentatively TRBD1 (6 bases). This CDR3 spans 16 amino acids. V was trimmed by 4 bases and J by 6 bases, leaving 21 bases between them. Looked up from germline, CDR1 is MNHNY and CDR2 is SVGAGI (reference sequence). The CDR3 loop is CASSSIRQAQRHGYTF. CDR3 DNA: TGTGCCAGCAGTTCTATTCGACAGGCCCAAAGGCATGGCTACACCTTC.

The chain carries TRBV19 and TRBJ1-2; 11 nucleotides line up with TRBD1. The ends lost 4 bases at V and 8 bases at J; junction bases unmatched: 9. This CDR3 is built from 15 residues. Germline V gene data show CDR1 as LNHDA and CDR2 as SQIVND (reference sequence). CDR3 region: CASSTSAGTGGGYTF. CDR3 sequence (DNA): TGTGCCAGTAGTACTTCTGCCGGGACAGGGGGAGGCTACACCTTC.

This chain joins TRBV5-5 and TRBJ1-5; unclear D gene. CDR1 SGHKS and CDR2 YYEKEE come from the germline V gene (reference sequence). V shed 0 bases and J shed 3 bases, with 13 bases lying between them. This CDR3 is built from 16 residues. This CDR3 is CASSLESDILNQPQHF. CDR3 DNA sequence: TGTGCCAGCAGCTTGGAGTCCGACATCCTCAATCAGCCCCAGCATTTT.

The V call is TRBV2, the J call TRBJ2-5; possibly TRBD1 for D (6 bases). CDR1 and CDR2 (germline): SNHLY, FYNNEI. Trimming pared 6 bases from V and 4 bases from J, leaving 6 bases between. The CDR3 covers 11 residues. The CDR3 nucleotides are TGTGCCAGCAGGGACAGAGAGACCCAGTACTTC. Encoded protein: CASRDRETQYF.

This chain connects TRBV5-1 to TRBJ1-4; D is unresolved. CDR3 length: 14 amino acids. Trimming took 6 bases from V and 5 from J, leaving 14 bases between them. From germline, CDR1 is SGHRS and CDR2 YFSETQ. This chain's CDR3 is CASKQPELNEKLFF. DNA of the CDR3: TGCGCCAGCAAACAGCCAGAATTGAATGAAAAACTGTTTTTT.

The chain combines TRBV18 with TRBJ2-7, with 11 positions matching TRBD1. The CDR3 is 15 amino acids. CDR1 is KGHSH, CDR2 LQKENI, per germline. V lost 4 bases to trimming and J lost 5 bases; unmatched junction nucleotides: 7. The CDR3 DNA reads TGTGCCAGCTCACGTATGGGACAGGGGGACCACGAGCAGTACTTC. This sequence encodes CASSRMGQGDHEQYF.

As DNA, the CDR3 is TGTGCCAGCTCACCAACGGGGAGAGCGAACACTGAAGCTTTCTTT. Protein: CASSPTGRANTEAFF. The V call is TRBV18, the J call TRBJ1-1; D unclear. CDR1 and CDR2 from the germline V gene are KGHSH and LQKENI. This CDR3 comprises 15 residues. Between the trimmed V and J ends, which lost 2 bases and 1 base, there was a span of 11 bases.

The genes are TRBV5-1 and TRBJ2-5; TRBD1 is a possible D gene (5 bases). V was pared by 0 bases and J by 5 bases, with 14 bases between. The CDR3 is 15 residues long. The germline CDR1 and CDR2 sequences are SGHRS and YFSETQ. The chain's CDR3 is CASSLGQGFAETQYF. The DNA for the CDR3 is TGCGCCAGCAGCTTGGGGCAGGGTTTCGCGGAGACCCAGTACTTC.

The genes are TRBV5-5 and TRBJ1-2, with D maybe TRBD1 (5 bases). The germline V gene has CDR1 SGHKS and CDR2 YYEKEE (reference sequence). This CDR3 is 15 amino acids long. The germline V and J ends were trimmed by 4 bases and 4 bases, with 17 bases remaining between them. CDR3 amino acids: CASSMPGTGAYGYTF. The CDR3 nucleotides are TGTGCCAGCAGCATGCCCGGGACCGGTGCCTATGGCTACACCTTC.